The entry below gives a single T cell receptor (beta chain) sequence along with its context. Both 60 Vbeta primers and 13 Jbeta primers went into the PCR. Sequenced by immunoSEQ multiplex PCR; TCRdb stores in-frame clones only, minus some. The sample lists 120,000 to 150,000 clones; around 86% were seen once. The sample is drawn from a study of cytomegalovirus exposure and HLA in healthy donors. V lost 0 bases and J lost 5, with 14 bases in between. The CDR3 covers 16 residues. Germline V gene lookup returns CDR1 MNHNY and CDR2 SVGAGI (reference sequence). This clonotype was sampled from a woman aged 25 to 39 in good health and CMV-seronegative. V usage is TRBV6-6 and J usage is TRBJ1-5, with TRBD1 as a possible D gene (6 bases). The specimen was PBMCs. For the CDR3, the DNA is TGTGCCAGCAGTTACTCGAGGGGGGGAACCGATCAGCCCCAGCATTTT. The encoded protein is CASSYSRGGTDQPQHF.